This T cell receptor beta chain was found in a study of T cells in Graves' hyperthyroidism and ophthalmopathy. Lactation, pregnancy, other autoimmune disease or uncontrolled infection led to exclusion of patients. Diagnosis rested on symptoms, serum thyroxine and TRAb, thyroid ultrasound, and orbital computed tomography. This blood was taken when hyperthyroidism was first diagnosed, before any ophthalmopathy symptoms existed. The study's findings and limits: Before onset, ophthalmopathy was predicted by the model a median 6.5 months earlier.

Trimming stripped 7 bases from V and 3 bases from J, with 22 bases between. Germline CDR1 and CDR2: SGHTA and FQGNSA. The CDR3 covers 16 residues. Of note for this clonotype: Its antigen remains unknown.

The source material, RNA transcripts, was used to amplify TCR beta CDR3 regions. When the TCR CDR3 underwent first-round RT-PCR, the HTBI primer set was used. In TCRdb, the multiplex PCR reads were re-called with MiXCR into one record per CDR3 protein. The data contain 650,000 to 850,000 distinct CDR3 sequences, roughly a sixth of them singletons. The rearrangement joins TRBV7-2 to TRBJ2-7, with D possibly matching TRBD1 (6 bases). Source material: blood. This clonotype was obtained from a woman aged 50 to 60 with Graves' hyperthyroidism that later progressed to Graves' ophthalmopathy. The CDR3 sequence is CASTNRVGAGVYEQYF. DNA for the CDR3: TGTGCCAGCACTAATAGGGTAGGGGCAGGGGTCTACGAGCAGTACTTC.